This TCR beta chain emerged from a study of OX40 agonist ivuxolimab in advanced cancers. In germline, CDR1 is LNHNV, CDR2 YYDKDF (reference sequence). This CDR3 contains 15 residues. The V gene lost 1 base and the J gene lost 4 bases, with 11 bases spanning the gap. General study points: CD4+ T cells averaged fewer expanded clones than CD8+ T cells.

TCRdb's copy holds only in-frame clones and misses some; the assay was immunoSEQ multiplex PCR. The sample has around 95,000 clones, more than 75% seen once. Systemic immunosuppression or a history of autoimmune disease excluded patients. A remark on this clone: Its antigen is still unknown.

The TCR comes from an adult with an advanced solid tumor such as melanoma, head and neck, liver or kidney cancer. The source material was CD4+ or CD8+ T cells sorted from blood, sampled in a trial of the OX40 agonist ivuxolimab. V and J are TRBV15 and TRBJ2-1; a weak D match, TRBD1 (6 bases). CDR3 coding DNA: TGTGCCACCAGCAGAGTTAGGGGGACGTACAATGAGCAGTTCTTC. Amino acids: CATSRVRGTYNEQFF. The full variable domain, its missing parts supplied by reference TRBV15 and TRBJ2-1, is DAMVIQNPRYQVTQFGKPVTLSCSQTLNHNVMYWYQQKSSQAPKLLFHYYDKDFNNEADTPDNFQSRRPNTSFCFLDIRSPGLGDTAMYLCATSRVRGTYNEQFFGPGTRLTVL.